These 27 T cell receptor beta chains were all obtained from the same sample, sequenced in a study of OX40 agonist ivuxolimab in advanced cancers. Produced via immunoSEQ multiplex PCR; TCRdb's table is partial and in-frame only. The profile shows 20,000 to 30,000 clones, around three quarters of them singletons. The sample in question was CD4+ or CD8+ T cells sorted from blood, obtained in a trial of the OX40 agonist ivuxolimab. Receptors were obtained from an adult with an advanced solid tumor such as melanoma, head and neck, liver or kidney cancer.

V usage is TRBV6-5 and J usage is TRBJ2-1, with D uncertain. The CDR3 is 12 residues long. V lost 5 bases and J 3 bases, leaving 5 bases between the germline ends. The germline V gene has CDR1 MNHEY and CDR2 SVGAGI. This chain's CDR3 is CASSQDYNEQFF. As DNA, the CDR3 is TGTGCCAGCAGTCAGGACTACAATGAGCAGTTCTTC.

The chain joins TRBV4-1 to TRBJ1-1, with TRBD1 matching over 12 bases. CDR1 MGHRA and CDR2 YSYEKL come from the germline V gene. V shed 5 bases, J shed 1 base, and the junction held 5 bases outside the gene matches. The CDR3 sequence is 16 residues long. CDR3 sequence reads: CASSRGTGGKNTEAFF. Here the CDR3 DNA reads TGCGCCAGCAGCAGAGGGACAGGGGGCAAGAACACTGAAGCTTTCTTT.

The chain recombines TRBV11-2 with TRBJ2-1; the match to TRBD1 covers 8 bases. This CDR3 region has 16 residues. Germline CDR1 SGHAT, CDR2 FQNNGV. Trimming at V came to 4 bases and at J to 3 bases, leaving 8 bases not matched to a gene. The CDR3 nucleotides read TGTGCCAGCAGCTCCATGACAGGGGTTAGCTACAATGAGCAGTTCTTC. Protein product: CASSSMTGVSYNEQFF.

Only one count was recorded for this clone. The rearrangement joins TRBV4-2 to TRBJ1-6, with 7 bases matching TRBD1. V lost 4 bases, J lost 4 bases, and 7 bases stayed unmatched. The germline V gene has CDR1 LGHNA and CDR2 YNFKEQ. The CDR3 covers 16 residues. CDR3: CASSRQAQGYNSPLHF. The CDR3 DNA reads TGTGCCAGCAGCCGCCAGGCACAGGGGTATAATTCACCCCTCCACTTT.

This sequence joins TRBV25-1 and TRBJ1-6; no clear D. CDR1 MGHDK and CDR2 SYGVNS come from the germline V gene. The CDR3 runs 15 residues. V was trimmed by 3 bases and J by 4 bases, leaving 10 bases between them. The CDR3 DNA is TGTGCCAGCAGTGATTGGACGGAATATAATTCACCCCTCCACTTT. Translated: CASSDWTEYNSPLHF.

The chain is built from TRBV5-6 and TRBJ1-6, with 8 bases matching TRBD1. Germline values: CDR1 SGHDT, CDR2 YYEEEE. V lost 0 bases and J lost 11; bases outside the gene matches: 4. The CDR3 has 14 residues. For the CDR3, the DNA is TGTGCCAGCAGCTTGGGCGAGACAGGGGCACCCCTCCACTTT. It translates to CASSLGETGAPLHF.

The V gene is TRBV7-8, the J gene TRBJ2-1, with D maybe TRBD1 (6 bases). Germline-derived CDR1 and CDR2 are SGHVS and FQNEAQ. The germline V and J ends were trimmed by 4 bases and 5 bases, with 15 bases remaining between them. The CDR3 is 15 residues long. Here the CDR3 reads CASSWGPNRDNEQFF. CDR3 nucleotide sequence: TGTGCCAGCAGCTGGGGGCCTAACAGGGACAATGAGCAGTTCTTC.

This chain connects TRBV7-9 to TRBJ2-1; 10 bases agree with TRBD1. Germline CDR1 SEHNR, CDR2 FQNEAQ (reference sequence). J was trimmed by 8 bases and V by 5 bases; bases with no gene match: 9. This CDR3 spans 15 amino acids. CDR3 nucleotides: TGTGCCAGCAGCGGGAGGACAGGGGGTCTCCATGAGCAGTTCTTC. It encodes CASSGRTGGLHEQFF.

The chain carries TRBV10-3 and TRBJ2-2; D is undetermined. Germline-derived CDR1 and CDR2 are ENHRY and SYGVKD. CDR3 size: 15 residues. V lost 4 bases and J lost 3, with 12 bases in between. This chain's CDR3 is CAISVGRAHTGELFF. CDR3 in DNA: TGTGCCATCAGTGTAGGAAGGGCACACACCGGGGAGCTGTTTTTT.

The genes are TRBV12-5 and TRBJ1-4, with 7 nucleotides matching TRBD1. With V trimmed by 0 bases and J by 7 bases, 8 bases remained unmatched. The germline V gene encodes CDR1 LGHNT and CDR2 FRNRAP. This CDR3 is built from 16 residues. Here the CDR3 DNA reads TGTGCTAGTGGTTTGGTACTGAGGACAGGAAGTGAAAAACTGTTTTTT. Its protein product is CASGLVLRTGSEKLFF.

V gene TRBV7-6 combines with J gene TRBJ2-5; 9 nucleotides match TRBD1. V lost 6 bases, J lost 7 bases, and 6 bases stayed unmatched. CDR1 is SGHVS and CDR2 is FNYEAQ in the germline V gene. The CDR3 has 13 residues. The CDR3 DNA reads as TGTGCCAGCAGTCCTACGGGACAGGGGACCCAGTACTTC. The encoded protein is CASSPTGQGTQYF. The whole variable domain, remainder taken from reference TRBV7-6 and TRBJ2-5, is GAGVSQSPRYKVTKRGQDVALRCDPISGHVSLYWYRQALGQGPEFLTYFNYEAQQDKSGLPNDRFSAERPEGSISTLTIQRTEQRDSAMYRCASSPTGQGTQYFGPGTRLLVL.

The chain has TRBV5-6 and TRBJ1-2; D remains ambiguous. V lost 4 bases to trimming and J lost 3 bases, with 10 bases between them. CDR3 length: 13 residues. Germline loops: CDR1 SGHDT, CDR2 YYEEEE. The CDR3 region is CASSIGSHYGYTF. The CDR3 bases are TGTGCCAGCAGCATCGGGTCCCACTATGGCTACACCTTC.

The CDR3 bases are TGTGCCAGCAGCTTATCACACCTCAATCAGCCCCAGCATTTT. It encodes CASSLSHLNQPQHF. The genes are TRBV5-6 and TRBJ1-5; D ambiguous. CDR3 length: 14 amino acids. CDR1 is SGHDT and CDR2 is YYEEEE in the germline V gene. Trimming left V 2 bases short and J 3 bases short, with 9 bases between.

This chain uses TRBV11-2 with TRBJ1-1; D is undetermined. Deletions cut 1 base from V and 11 bases from J, with 8 bases between. CDR1 is SGHAT, CDR2 FQNNGV, per germline. CDR3 length: 11 amino acids. CDR3: CASSLGGWAFF. The CDR3 DNA follows: TGTGCCAGCAGCTTAGGAGGTTGGGCTTTCTTT.

The chain joins TRBV14 to TRBJ1-4, with no clear D. V lost 4 bases to trimming and J lost 4 bases, with 10 bases between them. Germline CDR1 is SGHDN and CDR2 is FVKESK. This CDR3 contains 14 residues. CDR3 coding DNA: TGTGCCAGCAGCCCGACGGGCTTTAATGAAAAACTGTTTTTT. Its translation is CASSPTGFNEKLFF.

The chain couples TRBV4-3 to TRBJ1-5; D is uncertain. Germline V gene lookup returns CDR1 LGHNA and CDR2 YSLEER. V was clipped by 0 bases and J by 7 bases, with 13 bases between them. The CDR3 has 15 residues. The CDR3 here is CASSQDPHPKQPQHF. The CDR3 DNA reads TGCGCCAGCAGCCAAGATCCGCACCCAAAGCAGCCCCAGCATTTT.

The chain is built from TRBV5-4 and TRBJ2-3; 10 nucleotides line up with TRBD2. Germline V lookup: CDR1 SGHNT, CDR2 YYREEE (reference sequence). V lost 0 bases, J lost 4 bases, and 17 bases stayed unmatched. This CDR3 comprises 20 residues. CDR3 bases: TGTGCCAGCAGCTTGGGGCCGTTTAGCGGGGGGACGGTAATCGCAGATACGCAGTATTTT. Its translation is CASSLGPFSGGTVIADTQYF.

J is TRBJ1-6 and V is TRBV9; possible D gene TRBD1, 5 bases. This CDR3 is 16 amino acids long. The V end lost 6 bases, the J end lost 7 bases, and 20 bases lay between the germline ends. Germline V gene data show CDR1 as SGDLS and CDR2 as YYNGEE. CDR3 nucleotides: TGTGCCAGCACCTCGGAGGGAGTCCAGGGCAATTCACCCCTCCACTTT. It codes for CASTSEGVQGNSPLHF.

The rearrangement uses TRBV7-8 and TRBJ1-5, with 10 bases aligning to TRBD1. The CDR3 has 14 residues. CDR1 SGHVS and CDR2 FQNEAQ come from the germline V gene. Losses at the gene ends were 5 bases for V and 6 bases for J; bases not matched to a gene: 4. CDR3 sequence reads: CASSPGQGGQPQHF. CDR3 sequence (DNA): TGTGCCAGCAGCCCCGGACAGGGGGGTCAGCCCCAGCATTTT.

The CDR3 DNA is TGTGCCAGTCGGACAGGGGGCATTCATGAGCAGTTCTTC. It yields the protein CASRTGGIHEQFF. V usage is TRBV19 and J usage is TRBJ2-1, with TRBD1 identical over 11 bases. Trimming took 8 bases from V and 8 from J; bases not matched to a gene: 5. Germline V gives CDR1 LNHDA, CDR2 SQIVND (reference sequence). The CDR3 contains 13 residues.

The chain uses TRBV6-5 and TRBJ2-3; 8 bases fit TRBD2. Germline CDR1 is MNHEY and CDR2 is SVGAGI. V lost 0 bases and J lost 6; bases outside the gene matches: 5. This CDR3 contains 15 residues. Here the CDR3 reads CASSYSGGARDTQYF. Written as DNA, the CDR3 is TGTGCCAGCAGTTACTCCGGGGGGGCCCGCGATACGCAGTATTTT.

The chain employs TRBV13 and TRBJ2-7; the D is unclear. The CDR3 contains 13 residues. Trimming took off 5 bases at V and 2 bases at J, with 10 bases between the two ends. Germline CDR1 and CDR2: PRHDT and FYEKMQ (reference sequence). The CDR3 region has the DNA TGTGCCAGCAGCCCCAAGCTAACCTACGAGCAGTACTTC. Protein sequence: CASSPKLTYEQYF.

The chain recombines TRBV6-1 with TRBJ1-1; TRBD1 aligns across 7 bases. The trim removed 7 bases at V and 11 bases at J, leaving 10 bases unmatched. CDR1 is MNHNS and CDR2 is SASEGT in the germline V gene. This CDR3 is 12 amino acids long. In DNA, the CDR3 is TGTGCCAGCAAGACACTCCCACAGGGGGCTTTCTTT. It yields the protein CASKTLPQGAFF.

As to this clone: This same CDR3 is encoded by further DNA sequences in the sample. The chain is built from TRBV6-5 and TRBJ1-5; D is unclear. This CDR3 contains 13 residues. The germline V gene encodes CDR1 MNHEY and CDR2 SVGAGI. V was trimmed by 0 bases and J by 7 bases, leaving 7 bases between them. The DNA for the CDR3 is TGTGCCAGCAGTTACTCGAAGGGCCAGCCCCAGCATTTT. This codes for CASSYSKGQPQHF.

This clone was seen a few times. The V gene is TRBV4-3, the J gene TRBJ1-2; no clear D gene. Germline CDR1 reads LGHNA; CDR2 reads YSLEER. The V gene lost 0 bases and the J gene lost 2 bases, with 13 bases spanning the gap. CDR3 length: 16 amino acids. The CDR3 DNA reads TGCGCCAGCAGCCAAGATAACGGGAGACCGAACTATGGCTACACCTTC. Translated: CASSQDNGRPNYGYTF.

The rearrangement joins TRBV11-2 to TRBJ2-3, with TRBD2 matching over 13 bases. V shed 0 bases and J 1 base; nucleotides not matched to a gene: 10. The germline V gene has CDR1 SGHAT and CDR2 FQNNGV. The CDR3 is 20 residues long. In nucleotides, the CDR3 is TGTGCCAGCAGCTTAGAAGAAGATGGACTAGCGGGGGCCGGCACAGATACGCAGTATTTT. Protein: CASSLEEDGLAGAGTDTQYF.

This chain links TRBV9 with TRBJ1-2; no clear D. This CDR3 has 14 residues. CDR1 is SGDLS, CDR2 YYNGEE, per germline. With 0 bases removed from V and 2 bases from J, the gap between germline ends came to 8 bases. The CDR3 reads CASSVDLSNYGYTF. The CDR3 DNA reads TGTGCCAGCAGCGTAGACTTGTCAAACTATGGCTACACCTTC. The variable domain in full, completed from reference TRBV9 and TRBJ1-2, reads DSGVTQTPKHLITATGQRVTLRCSPRSGDLSVYWYQQSLDQGLQFLIQYYNGEERAKGNILERFSAQQFPDLHSELNLSSLELGDSALYFCASSVDLSNYGYTFGSGTRLTVV.